These 8 T cell receptor beta chains originate from one sample sequenced in a study of OX40 agonist ivuxolimab in advanced cancers. The method was immunoSEQ multiplex PCR; TCRdb's version includes in-frame clones alone and lacks a portion of them. The table records thousands of clones, about two thirds of them present only once. The sequencing used CD4+ or CD8+ T cells sorted from blood, collected in a trial of the OX40 agonist ivuxolimab. The source is an adult with an advanced solid tumor such as melanoma, head and neck, liver or kidney cancer.

The V gene is TRBV19, the J gene TRBJ1-1; the match to TRBD1 covers 8 bases. Germline V gives CDR1 LNHDA, CDR2 SQIVND (reference sequence). The CDR3 consists of 13 residues. V was pared by 7 bases and J by 5 bases, with 6 bases of the junction left unmatched. The CDR3 coding sequence is TGTGCCAGTACAGGGGGCACGAGTACTGAAGCTTTCTTT. Translating gives CASTGGTSTEAFF.

This chain joins TRBV6-5 and TRBJ2-3, with 12 nucleotides matching TRBD1. V was pared by 4 bases and J by 6 bases, with 2 bases of the junction left unmatched. The length of the CDR3 is 14 residues. Germline V gives CDR1 MNHEY, CDR2 SVGAGI. The chain's CDR3 is CASSSGQGADTQYF. The CDR3 DNA sequence: TGTGCCAGCAGTTCGGGACAGGGGGCCGATACGCAGTATTTT.

The chain recombines TRBV27 with TRBJ2-7, with no clear D. The CDR3 runs to 13 residues. The germline V gene encodes CDR1 MNHEY and CDR2 SMNVEV (reference sequence). V lost 4 bases, J lost 3 bases, and 10 bases lay in between. The CDR3 loop is CASSSTGGYEQYF. CDR3 bases: TGTGCCAGCAGTTCCACCGGCGGCTACGAGCAGTACTTC.

This clone appeared a few times. The chain employs TRBV6-4 and TRBJ2-2; a possible D gene is TRBD2 (5 bases). CDR3 length: 15 amino acids. V was clipped by 3 bases and J by 3 bases, with 11 bases between them. The germline V gene has CDR1 MRHNA and CDR2 SNTAGT. The CDR3 sequence: CASSERAGDTGELFF. CDR3 coding DNA: TGTGCCAGCAGTGAGCGTGCGGGTGACACCGGGGAGCTGTTTTTT.

This clone was seen just once. The chain has TRBV19 and TRBJ1-5; TRBD1 agrees at 7 bases. The CDR3 has 15 residues. V shed 7 bases and J 4 bases; nucleotides not matched to a gene: 10. Germline values: CDR1 LNHDA, CDR2 SQIVND (reference sequence). The CDR3 sequence is CASTIGGGQNQPQHF. The CDR3 nucleotides read TGTGCCAGTACCATAGGGGGCGGACAGAATCAGCCCCAGCATTTT. The full variable domain, with the rest looked up from reference TRBV19 and TRBJ1-5, is DGGITQSPKYLFRKEGQNVTLSCEQNLNHDAMYWYRQDPGQGLRLIYYSQIVNDFQKGDIAEGYSVSREKKESFPLTVTSAQKNPTAFYLCASTIGGGQNQPQHFGDGTRLSIL.

A few counts support this clone. The genes are TRBV2 and TRBJ2-7; D may be TRBD2 (5 bases). This CDR3 has 11 amino acids. From germline, CDR1 is SNHLY and CDR2 FYNNEI. V shed 8 bases and J shed 4 bases, with 9 bases lying between them. The CDR3 DNA reads as TGTGCCAGCGGGGAGTTATACGAGCAGTACTTC. This translates into CASGELYEQYF.

This clone has only a few counts. The CDR3 protein is CASSPVAGVGTDTQYF. The CDR3 DNA reads as TGCGCCAGCAGCCCGGTAGCGGGAGTGGGCACAGATACGCAGTATTTT. This rearrangement joins TRBV4-3 to TRBJ2-3; 9 bases line up with TRBD2. The length of the CDR3 is 16 residues. Unmatched junction bases numbered 6, after V lost 4 bases and J lost 1 base. The germline gives CDR1 LGHNA, CDR2 YSLEER.

This clone was counted only a few times. The genes are TRBV7-6 and TRBJ1-2, with a tentative D call TRBD1 (5 bases). This CDR3 is 14 amino acids long. Trimming left V 5 bases short and J 3 bases short, with 13 bases between. CDR1 SGHVS and CDR2 FNYEAQ come from the germline V gene. The CDR3 here is CASSPGTADYGYTF. The CDR3 DNA is TGTGCCAGCAGCCCAGGGACCGCGGACTATGGCTACACCTTC. Full variable domain (missing parts from reference TRBV7-6 and TRBJ1-2): GAGVSQSPRYKVTKRGQDVALRCDPISGHVSLYWYRQALGQGPEFLTYFNYEAQQDKSGLPNDRFSAERPEGSISTLTIQRTEQRDSAMYRCASSPGTADYGYTFGSGTRLTVV.